The 14 T cell receptor beta chains in this list originate from one sample, sequenced in a study of regulatory T cells in long-lasting Graves disease. Time point: newly diagnosed GD, antithyroid drugs for less than 3 months. Making the TCR library involved RNA that had been extracted from PBMCs. The TCR beta library used iRepertoire HTBI primers with Arm-PCR amplification of CDR3. Using its own MiXCR run on the multiplex PCR reads, TCRdb lists one record per CDR3 protein. Of around 450,000 distinct CDR3 sequences listed, under 20% are singletons. This sample also belongs to another study, concerning T cells in Graves' hyperthyroidism and ophthalmopathy.

This specimen consisted of peripheral blood mononuclear cells (PBMCs), obtained at new diagnosis, from a patient treated with antithyroid drugs. These receptors came from a man aged 35 to 55 with Graves disease.

This clonotype was detected a few times. V gene TRBV6-1 combines with J gene TRBJ2-7; unclear D gene. Germline V lookup: CDR1 MNHNS, CDR2 SASEGT. The V end lost 6 bases, the J end lost 4 bases, and 16 bases lay between the germline ends. This CDR3 comprises 14 residues. CDR3 sequence: CASSPSWEAYEQYF. The CDR3 nucleotides read TGTGCCAGCAGCCCAAGTTGGGAAGCGTACGAGCAGTACTTC.

Ten or more counts support this clonotype. V and J are TRBV7-2 and TRBJ2-5, with D uncertain. The V end lost 1 base, the J end lost 1 base, and 7 bases lay between the germline ends. This CDR3 is 14 amino acids long. Per germline, CDR1 SGHTA and CDR2 FQGNSA. CDR3: CASSLVAAQETQYF. The CDR3 coding sequence is TGTGCCAGCAGCTTAGTCGCGGCCCAAGAGACCCAGTACTTC.

This clonotype was seen at least ten times. J is TRBJ1-4 and V is TRBV12-3 or TRBV12-4; D may be TRBD1 (5 bases). V was pared by 6 bases and J by 1 base, with 15 bases between. This CDR3 spans 16 amino acids. The CDR3 is CASSLLVGGTNEKLFF. The CDR3 DNA sequence: TGTGCCAGCAGCTTACTCGTCGGGGGAACTAATGAAAAACTGTTTTTT.

In its sample, this clonotype was seen many times. The rearrangement uses TRBV12-3 or TRBV12-4 and TRBJ2-1; 10 bases align to TRBD2. CDR3 length equals 15 residues. V shed 6 bases, J shed 5 bases, and the junction held 7 bases outside the gene matches. The CDR3 nucleotides read TGTGCCAGCAGCACTAGCGGGGAGGAGAACAATGAGCAGTTCTTC. Protein: CASSTSGEENNEQFF.

The V call is TRBV5-1, the J call TRBJ1-2; 10 positions agree with TRBD1. This CDR3 region has 12 residues. The germline V gene has CDR1 SGHRS and CDR2 YFSETQ. The junction had 3 bases not matched to a gene; V was cut back by 7 bases and J by 6 bases. CDR3 DNA sequence: TGCGCCAGCGGGACAGGGGCCAATGGCTACACCTTC. As protein: CASGTGANGYTF.

The gene calls are TRBV7-9 and TRBJ2-1, with unresolved D. CDR3 length: 12 residues. The germline V gene has CDR1 SEHNR and CDR2 FQNEAQ (reference sequence). Trimming stripped 5 bases from V and 6 bases from J, with 8 bases between. CDR3 loop: CASSPQRNEQFF. CDR3 coding DNA: TGTGCCAGCAGCCCTCAACGCAATGAGCAGTTCTTC. Full variable domain (outside the CDR3, taken from reference TRBV7-9 and TRBJ2-1): DTGVSQNPRHKITKRGQNVTFRCDPISEHNRLYWYRQTLGQGPEFLTYFQNEAQLEKSRLLSDRFSAERPKGSFSTLEIQRTEQGDSAMYLCASSPQRNEQFFGPGTRLTVL.

This clonotype showed up many times. The CDR3 region is CASSFGPSRLSDTQYF. The CDR3 bases are TGTGCCAGCAGTTTCGGCCCCAGCAGACTCTCAGATACGCAGTATTTT. The chain has TRBV28 and TRBJ2-3, with D unclear. The CDR3 loop spans 16 amino acids. Trimming cost V 3 bases and J 4 bases, with 17 bases left between them. The germline CDR1 and CDR2 sequences are MDHEN and SYDVKM.

This clonotype appeared many times. The CDR3 here is CASSSRGEMNTEAFF. CDR3 nucleotides: TGCGCCAGCAGCTCGCGGGGGGAAATGAACACTGAAGCTTTCTTT. The genes are TRBV5-1 and TRBJ1-1, with D possibly being TRBD1 (5 bases). V shed 3 bases and J shed 0 bases, with 12 bases lying between them. CDR1 and CDR2 from the germline V gene are SGHRS and YFSETQ. CDR3 length: 15 amino acids. Full variable domain (rest looked up from reference TRBV5-1 and TRBJ1-1): KAGVTQTPRYLIKTRGQQVTLSCSPISGHRSVSWYQQTPGQGLQFLFEYFSETQRNKGNFPGRFSGRQFSNSRSEMNVSTLELGDSALYLCASSSRGEMNTEAFFGQGTRLTVV.

There are many counts of this clonotype. This rearrangement joins TRBV5-4 to TRBJ2-1; D unresolved. CDR3 length: 12 residues. The germline V gene encodes CDR1 SGHNT and CDR2 YYREEE (reference sequence). V was pared by 0 bases and J by 10 bases, with 8 bases between. CDR3 residues: CASSLVTNEQFF. CDR3 coding DNA: TGTGCCAGCAGCTTGGTGACGAACGAGCAGTTCTTC.

This clonotype came up many times. V gene TRBV5-1 combines with J gene TRBJ1-1; TRBD1 aligns across 8 bases. With V trimmed by 3 bases and J by 4 bases, 5 bases remained unmatched. The germline V gene has CDR1 SGHRS and CDR2 YFSETQ. The CDR3 consists of 14 residues. The DNA for the CDR3 is TGCGCCAGCAGCTCCCAGGGGGCGAGCACTGAAGCTTTCTTT. It is translated as CASSSQGASTEAFF.

This clonotype was seen repeatedly, ten times or more. The chain joins TRBV7-8 to TRBJ2-3, with TRBD2 matching 8 bases. Germline V gives CDR1 SGHVS, CDR2 FQNEAQ. V shed 0 bases, J shed 0 bases, and the junction held 5 bases outside the gene matches. The CDR3 has 17 residues. For the CDR3, the DNA is TGTGCCAGCAGCTTAGCGCTGACTAGCGTTAGCACAGATACGCAGTATTTT. This translates into CASSLALTSVSTDTQYF.

In this sample, this clonotype turned up many times. This rearrangement joins TRBV30 to TRBJ2-4; maybe TRBD1 (6 bases). The CDR3 consists of 13 residues. The V end was cut by 2 bases, the J end by 8 bases, with 13 bases between. The germline V gene has CDR1 GTSNPN and CDR2 SVGIG (reference sequence). The CDR3 bases are TGTGCCTGGAGTTCCAAGGGGGTGGACATTCAGTACTTC. Encoded protein: CAWSSKGVDIQYF.

The chain joins TRBV7-6 to TRBJ2-3; D gene ambiguous. Germline assignment: CDR1 SGHVS and CDR2 FNYEAQ. Trimming removed 1 base from V and 2 bases from J, with 13 bases in between. This CDR3 has 16 residues. CDR3 residues: CASSLDRGISTDTQYF. The DNA of the CDR3 is TGTGCCAGCAGCTTAGACCGCGGAATCTCCACAGATACGCAGTATTTT.

This clonotype appeared a few times. The chain is built from TRBV2 and TRBJ1-5; D gene ambiguous. This CDR3 is built from 15 residues. The ends were cut back, 7 bases at V and 0 bases at J, with 13 bases in the middle. Germline-derived CDR1 and CDR2 are SNHLY and FYNNEI. In DNA form, the CDR3 reads TGTGCCAGCACCCCCAGGCGGGATAGCAATCAGCCCCAGCATTTT. It specifies CASTPRRDSNQPQHF. Supplemented by reference TRBV2 and TRBJ1-5, the full variable domain reads EPEVTQTPSHQVTQMGQEVILRCVPISNHLYFYWYRQILGQKVEFLVSFYNNEISEKSEIFDDQFSVERPDGSNFTLKIRSTKLEDSAMYFCASTPRRDSNQPQHFGDGTRLSIL.